The 7 T cell receptor beta chains below all came from one sample that was sequenced in a study of read filtering for tumor transcriptome and immune sequencing (dated by TCRdb to about 2020). TCRdb shows the sequencer as Illumina HiSeq 4000. The Immunoverse kit was used to build TCR libraries from about 430 ng RNA, with molecular barcoded adaptors covering alpha/delta and beta/gamma chains. The public reads were quality trimmed at Q25 with fastp and then assembled into clones with MiXCR by TCRdb, keeping productive beta chains. Rows are combined by CDR3 protein, so each entry shows the most common genes and DNA. This sample is represented by over 35,000 distinct CDR3 sequences; under 15% of them were singletons. The ten largest clones represent 30% of the sample. Sequenced material: a population of CD138-negative cells sorted from bone marrow. The sample's cell subset or site label, in plain terms: bone marrow mononuclear cells depleted of CD138+ plasma/myeloma cells by negative magnetic selection. These receptor sequences come from a donor aged 40 or older with multiple myeloma.

This clonotype showed up many times. This chain joins TRBV28 and TRBJ2-5; tentatively, D is TRBD1 (6 bases). Germline V lookup: CDR1 MDHEN, CDR2 SYDVKM. Deletions cut 5 bases from V and 2 bases from J, with 18 bases between. CDR3 size: 16 residues. DNA of the CDR3: TGTGCCAGCAGTCCCCCTCTGTCAGACAGGCAAGAGACCCAGTACTTC. This translates into CASSPPLSDRQETQYF.

There are many counts of this clonotype. The V call is TRBV10-3, the J call TRBJ2-1; TRBD2 matches 11 bases. The CDR3 is 15 amino acids. After removal of 11 bases from V and 5 bases from J, the junction contained 11 bases not matched to a gene. Germline V gene sequence: CDR1 ENHRY, CDR2 SYGVKD. The CDR3 coding sequence is TGTGCCGTTTTCTCAGGGACTAGCGGCGACAATGAGCAGTTCTTC. Translating gives CAVFSGTSGDNEQFF.

This clonotype was recorded at least ten times. The chain is built from TRBV20-1 and TRBJ2-7, with D maybe TRBD2 (5 bases). The CDR3 contains 15 residues. The V and J ends lost 3 bases and 2 bases respectively, with 17 bases between them. In germline, CDR1 is DFQATT, CDR2 SNEGSKA (reference sequence). As DNA, the CDR3 is TGCAGTGCTAGTAACCCTCTAGCCCCCGCCTACGAGCAGTACTTC. This translates into CSASNPLAPAYEQYF.

This clonotype was found many times. The chain joins TRBV6-1 to TRBJ2-1, with 8 bases that match TRBD2. Germline V gene sequence: CDR1 MNHNS, CDR2 SASEGT. CDR3 length equals 17 residues. The V segment lost 8 bases and the J segment 3 bases; nucleotides outside the gene matches: 15. Here the CDR3 reads CASRRGPLAVSYNEQFF. DNA of the CDR3: TGTGCCAGCCGCCGGGGGCCACTAGCGGTGAGCTACAATGAGCAGTTCTTC.

Relative to its sample, this clonotype is medium-sized. CDR3: CASSQGLAGGPNEQFF. CDR3 coding DNA: TGTGCCAGCAGCCAAGGACTAGCGGGAGGGCCGAATGAGCAGTTCTTC. The chain couples TRBV14 to TRBJ2-1; 14 positions match TRBD2. The CDR3 totals 16 residues. Per germline, CDR1 SGHDN and CDR2 FVKESK. V lost 1 base, J lost 7 bases, and 3 bases stayed unmatched.

At least ten counts were recorded for this clonotype. This rearrangement joins TRBV5-1 to TRBJ2-7, with TRBD1 matching over 8 bases. The junction had 10 bases not matched to a gene; V was cut back by 0 bases and J by 5 bases. The germline CDR1 and CDR2 sequences are SGHRS and YFSETQ. This CDR3 spans 16 amino acids. DNA for the CDR3: TGCGCCAGCAGCTTGGAGGCGGTGACAGGGGCCAACGAGCAGTACTTC. Protein product: CASSLEAVTGANEQYF.

Only one count was recorded for this clonotype. The conserved final phenylalanine or tryptophan is absent from the CDR3, which likely points to a read error. The chain links TRBV5-1 to TRBJ1-6; TRBD1 aligns across 7 bases. Trimming at V came to 4 bases and at J to 5 bases, leaving 3 bases not matched to a gene. Germline-derived CDR1 and CDR2 are SGHRS and YFSETQ. The CDR3 length is 14 residues. CDR3 in DNA: TGCGCCAGCAGCCTGACAGGGAATAATTCACCCCTCCACCTT. Amino acid sequence: CASSLTGNNSPLHL.